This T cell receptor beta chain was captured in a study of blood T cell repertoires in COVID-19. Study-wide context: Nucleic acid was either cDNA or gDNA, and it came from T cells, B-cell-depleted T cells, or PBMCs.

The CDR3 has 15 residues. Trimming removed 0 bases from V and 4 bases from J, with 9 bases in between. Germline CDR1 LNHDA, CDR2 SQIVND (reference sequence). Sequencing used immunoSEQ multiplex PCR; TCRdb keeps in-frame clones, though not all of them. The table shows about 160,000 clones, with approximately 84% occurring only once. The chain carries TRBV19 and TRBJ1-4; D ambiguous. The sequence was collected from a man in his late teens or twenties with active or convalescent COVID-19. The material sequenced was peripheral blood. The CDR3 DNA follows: TGTGCCAGTAGTATAGATCTATCCATTAATGAAAAACTGTTTTTT. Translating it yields CASSIDLSINEKLFF.